The clone carrying this TCR beta chain was observed at least ten times. A 3' RACE protocol on RNA, with unique molecular identifiers, produced the TCR library. TCRdb used MiXCR to reprocess the 3' RACE reads, holding one entry per CDR3 protein. The table has 90,000 or so distinct CDR3 sequences, 6.9% seen once. The data belong to a study of HIV-infected children after antiretroviral therapy interruption. Treatment indicated: PENTA 11 planned treatment interruption arm or continuous ART arm. Germline V lookup: CDR1 SGHTA, CDR2 FQGNSA. There are 15 residues in the CDR3. V was shortened by 3 bases and J by 7 bases, with 13 bases between the two germline ends.

The genes are TRBV7-2 and TRBJ1-6, with D hard to call. This TCR came from a pool of human donors with HIV. Sample: CD45RA+ CD4+ T cells from PBMCs, pooled from several time points, taken from a donor given antiretroviral therapy, either interrupted or continuous. The subset was: naive CD4+ CD45RA+ CD45RO- T cells. The CDR3 is CASSFPFAGNSPLHF. The DNA for the CDR3 is TGTGCCAGCAGCTTCCCTTTTGCCGGGAATTCACCCCTCCACTTT. Supplemented by reference TRBV7-2 and TRBJ1-6, the full variable domain reads GAGVSQSPSNKVTEKGKDVELRCDPISGHTALYWYRQSLGQGLEFLIYFQGNSAPDKSGLPSDRFSAERTGGSVSTLTIQRTQQEDSAVYLCASSFPFAGNSPLHFGNGTRLTVT.